The source of this T cell receptor beta chain is a study of blood T cell repertoires in COVID-19. The overall study: Nucleic acid was either cDNA or gDNA, and it came from T cells, B-cell-depleted T cells, or PBMCs.

Source study methods: How many nucleated cells were present was estimated from reference gene primer amplification. Measured with immunoSEQ multiplex PCR; TCRdb has only the in-frame clones, and not every one. The V and J calls and clone size are taken from that table; D and trimming were inferred from the DNA. The table shows 300,000 to 400,000 clones, with around 84% occurring only once. Looked up from germline, CDR1 is MGHRA and CDR2 is YSYEKL. The CDR3 is made up of 15 amino acids. With 0 bases removed from V and 5 bases from J, the gap between germline ends came to 10 bases. This receptor was obtained from a human donor in a cohort sampled during active COVID-19. This chain links TRBV4-1 with TRBJ1-4, with D tentatively TRBD1 (5 bases). Sequenced input: peripheral blood. CDR3 sequence: CASSQDRGGNEKLFF. CDR3 bases: TGCGCCAGCAGCCAAGATCGGGGGGGAAATGAAAAACTGTTTTTT.